The clone carrying this T cell receptor (beta chain) was recorded once. Authors' methods: Nucleated cell counts were estimated from reference gene primer amplification. This table comes from immunoSEQ multiplex PCR, and its TCRdb copy is limited to in-frame clones, with some not included. V and J calls and clone size are as listed in that table; D and trimming were resolved from the DNA. The sample records a few hundred thousand clones, approximately 83% being singletons. This CDR3 has 16 residues. Trimming at V came to 4 bases and at J to 4 bases, leaving 10 bases not matched to a gene. The germline V gene has CDR1 LGHDT and CDR2 YNNKEL (reference sequence). The record originates from a study of blood T cell repertoires in COVID-19. Across the whole study: Samples of COVID-19 (acute and convalescent) were obtained from the United States, Italy and Spain. Sources were T cells, B-cell-depleted T cells, or PBMCs; the material itself was cDNA or gDNA.

The sequence was obtained from a woman in her thirties who had recovered from COVID-19. The sequenced material came from peripheral blood. This rearrangement joins TRBV3-1 (or the pseudogene TRBV3-2) to TRBJ1-2, with 9 bases that match TRBD1. The CDR3 DNA reads TGTGCCAGCAGCCGGAACCGGGACAGGGCGGTCTATGGCTACACCTTC. It codes for CASSRNRDRAVYGYTF.